The clone carrying this T cell receptor beta chain showed up just a few times. Its specificity is not known. This beta chain represents an off-target read in a library built for alpha chains; its size is of limited meaning. The time point denotes: sample taken at primary tumor resection. TCRdb redid the calling of the 5' RACE reads with MiXCR, one entry per CDR3 protein. Among over 15,000 distinct CDR3 sequences, 6.5% to 8% were seen once, and the ten largest hold about 18%. The data were taken from a study of spatial heterogeneity in lung cancer. Whole-study results and caveats: The study found that expanded intratumoral alpha and beta TCR counts tracked tumor mutation counts. Coverage was estimated at about 7% of tumor T cells for alpha chains and less than 15% for beta chains.

The clonotype was recovered from a female donor with early-stage non-small cell lung cancer. Sequencing used lung tumor tissue, obtained at surgery.

CDR3 protein: CASSDVAGYYNEQFF. In nucleotides, the CDR3 is TGTGCCAGCAGTGACGTGGCGGGGTACTACAATGAGCAGTTCTTC. The chain links TRBV6-1 to TRBJ2-1; D may be TRBD2 (6 bases). The germline V gene has CDR1 MNHNS and CDR2 SASEGT. V lost 3 bases to trimming and J lost 3 bases, with 12 bases between them. This CDR3 has 15 residues.